The clone carrying this T cell receptor (beta chain) was found a few times. Its antigen is undetermined. Bulk libraries came from a prior protocol with listed TCR primers. TCRdb used MiXCR to reprocess the PCR reads, holding one entry per CDR3 protein. The sample holds 460,000 or so distinct CDR3 sequences; 25% are singletons and the top ten take 0.7% to 0.9%. The data originate from a study of molecular identifiers for immune sequencing clone quantification. Broader study findings: Barcodes shared by identical TCR molecules could lead to underestimated sizes of highly expanded clones.

Germline trimming cut 5 bases from V and 4 bases from J; bases unmatched to any gene: 4. The CDR3 covers 15 residues. This sequence joins TRBV12-3 or TRBV12-4 and TRBJ2-2; 10 nucleotides align to TRBD1. The sequence derives from a human donor in good health. Some libraries in this study had Jurkat cell RNA spiked in. Sequenced: naive CD8+ T cells from blood, with Jurkat cell RNA spiked in. The subset denotes: FACS-sorted CD8+CD4-CCR7+CD45RA+ naive T cells. CDR3 sequence reads: CASSGQGDVTGELFF. The CDR3 bases are TGTGCCAGCAGTGGACAGGGGGACGTCACCGGGGAGCTGTTTTTT.